This entry is about one T cell receptor (beta chain). This record comes from a study of T cells in tumors after PD-1 blockade. Assay: immunoSEQ multiplex PCR; the TCRdb copy retains only in-frame clones and omits some. The sample carries 30,000 to 35,000 clones, 73% recorded once. Genomic DNA template from tumor biopsies or peripheral blood, about 600 ng to 6,004 ng input. Looked up from germline, CDR1 is SGHDN and CDR2 is FVKESK. This CDR3 contains 14 residues. The V and J ends lost 6 bases and 4 bases respectively, with 13 bases between them. This receptor was taken from a human donor with basal cell carcinoma. The rearrangement links TRBV14 to TRBJ2-1, with D tentatively TRBD2 (5 bases). Sample: PBMCs, taken after anti-PD-1 treatment. CDR3 DNA sequence: TGTGCCAGCAGTTGGAACCGGGGTTACAATGAGCAGTTCTTC. It yields the protein CASSWNRGYNEQFF.